This T cell receptor (beta chain) was recovered during a study of Ad26.COV2.S vaccination and SARS-CoV-2 variants. Points from the study as a whole: Vaccinees showed greater spike-specific TCR breadth than placebo recipients.

Sequencing used immunoSEQ multiplex PCR; TCRdb keeps in-frame clones, though not all of them. The table shows about 350,000 clones, with 75% to 90% occurring only once. The treatment: roughly 20 received Ad26.COV2.S at low or high dose, single or two shots; a few received placebo; per-sample allocation not given. Sampling took place 63 days after the first vaccine or placebo injection. In Boston, an adult donor aged 18-55 years took part. What was given as vaccine was an Ad26 vector encoding Wuhan-strain SARS-CoV-2 spike. After removal of 7 bases from V and 3 bases from J, the junction contained 6 bases not matched to a gene. The germline CDR1 and CDR2 sequences are MNHEY and SVGAGI. There are 13 residues in the CDR3. This clone was found a few times. The antigen is undetermined.

The input for sequencing was peripheral blood, taken in a trial of Ad26.COV2.S vaccine versus placebo. The sequence came from a person between 18 and 59 years old who received the Ad26.COV2.S COVID-19 vaccine or a placebo. The chain employs TRBV6-5 and TRBJ2-7, with 7 bases identical to TRBD1. The CDR3 sequence: CASKDRELYEQYF. The CDR3 region has the DNA TGTGCCAGCAAAGACAGGGAACTCTACGAGCAGTACTTC.